What follows are 14 T cell receptor beta chains derived from one specimen sequenced in a study of T cell repertoires in cytomegalovirus infection. MiXCR, run by TCRdb on the reads, gives a single entry per CDR3 protein. The profile covers roughly 250,000 distinct CDR3 sequences, with 9% to 15% appearing a single time and 1.5% to 2% taken by the ten largest. Sequencing was performed on PBMCs. These receptors came from a human donor in good health (CMV status not recorded). Some clones in this sample may be carry-over from other donors' samples.

The gene calls are TRBV7-4 and TRBJ2-7, with D unresolved. V was cut by 0 bases and J by 4 bases, with 10 bases left in between. The CDR3 runs 14 residues. Germline V gene sequence: CDR1 SGHVT, CDR2 SQSDAQ. The CDR3 DNA is TGTGCCAGCAGCTTAGCGGGGATGGGGTACGAGCAGTACTTC. Its protein product is CASSLAGMGYEQYF.

The chain joins TRBV6-2 or TRBV6-3 to TRBJ2-7; the D call may be TRBD1 or TRBD2 (5 bases each). V gave up 6 bases and J gave up 5 bases, with 14 bases separating them. Germline V gives CDR1 MNHEY, CDR2 SVGEGT. The length of the CDR3 is 13 residues. The CDR3: CASRPPGTHEQYF. CDR3 DNA sequence: TGTGCCAGCAGGCCGCCAGGGACCCACGAGCAGTACTTC.

This clonotype was seen a few times. The V call is TRBV25-1, the J call TRBJ1-5; D is ambiguous. The CDR3 is 15 amino acids. Trimming cost V 2 bases and J 1 base, with 9 bases left between them. Per germline, CDR1 MGHDK and CDR2 SYGVNS. In nucleotides, the CDR3 is TGTGCCAGCAGTGAAGTTGGACCGAGCAATCAGCCCCAGCATTTT. It encodes CASSEVGPSNQPQHF.

At least ten counts were recorded for this clonotype. This chain connects TRBV27 to TRBJ2-3; D is unresolved. The CDR3 extends over 15 amino acids. Germline loops: CDR1 MNHEY, CDR2 SMNVEV (reference sequence). The germline V and J ends were trimmed by 3 bases and 7 bases, with 17 bases remaining between them. In DNA form, the CDR3 reads TGTGCCAGCAGTTTTAACCGAAACCGGACGTATACGCAGTATTTT. This gives the protein CASSFNRNRTYTQYF.

This clonotype came up many times. The chain is built from TRBV7-9 and TRBJ1-4, with 8 bases lining up with TRBD1. The CDR3 has 14 residues. The V and J ends lost 5 bases and 3 bases, in that order; junction bases with no gene match: 2. CDR1 is SEHNR, CDR2 FQNEAQ, per germline (reference sequence). The CDR3 sequence is CASSQGASNEKLFF. For the CDR3, the DNA is TGTGCCAGCAGCCAGGGGGCGTCTAATGAAAAACTGTTTTTT.

This clonotype has only one observation. The genes are TRBV27 and TRBJ1-4; 8 bases are shared with TRBD1. Per the germline V gene, CDR1 is MNHEY and CDR2 is SMNVEV (reference sequence). CDR3 length: 14 amino acids. V lost 5 bases, J lost 3 bases, and 2 bases stayed unmatched. Here the CDR3 DNA reads TGTGCCAGCAGTATGACAGGGGCTAATGAAAAACTGTTTTTT. It yields the protein CASSMTGANEKLFF.

This clonotype occurred many times. The chain carries TRBV7-2 and TRBJ2-3; D is unresolved. This CDR3 is 14 amino acids long. Germline CDR1 SGHTA, CDR2 FQGNSA. Trimming took off 2 bases at V and 3 bases at J, with 9 bases between the two ends. CDR3 sequence reads: CASSLNLRTDTQYF. CDR3 nucleotide sequence: TGTGCCAGCAGCTTAAATCTCCGGACAGATACGCAGTATTTT.

This clonotype has ten or more counts. The V and J genes are TRBV7-2 and TRBJ1-3; D not certain. Trimming cost V 6 bases and J 2 bases, with 11 bases left between them. This CDR3 contains 14 residues. Germline V gives CDR1 SGHTA, CDR2 FQGNSA. In DNA form, the CDR3 reads TGTGCCAGCAGACCCGCCGGGGCTGGAAACACCATATATTTT. This sequence encodes CASRPAGAGNTIYF.

This clonotype showed up many times. The gene calls are TRBV20-1 and TRBJ2-3; the match to TRBD2 covers 7 bases. The CDR3 has 15 residues. The germline V gene encodes CDR1 DFQATT and CDR2 SNEGSKA (reference sequence). V was clipped by 3 bases and J by 0 bases; unmatched bases: 6. CDR3 sequence reads: CSASPLGGSTDTQYF. The CDR3 DNA follows: TGCAGTGCTAGTCCCTTGGGGGGGAGCACAGATACGCAGTATTTT.

The rearrangement uses TRBV20-1 and TRBJ2-3, with TRBD2 matching 9 bases. The V segment lost 3 bases and the J segment 2 bases; nucleotides outside the gene matches: 6. The CDR3 runs 15 residues. Germline V lookup: CDR1 DFQATT, CDR2 SNEGSKA (reference sequence). CDR3 coding DNA: TGCAGTGCTAGCCCCCCTAGCGGGGCCACAGATACGCAGTATTTT. Translating it yields CSASPPSGATDTQYF.

This clonotype was picked up many times. The gene calls are TRBV11-2 and TRBJ1-5, with D perhaps matching TRBD1 (5 bases). The CDR3 consists of 14 residues. Germline assignment: CDR1 SGHAT and CDR2 FQNNGV. Trimming pared 4 bases from V and 9 bases from J, leaving 16 bases between. The CDR3 region has the DNA TGTGCCAGCAGCTCCCGGGAGGGGCCGGGGCCCCAGCATTTT. This sequence encodes CASSSREGPGPQHF.

This clonotype has ten or more counts. The rearrangement joins TRBV11-2 to TRBJ2-1; TRBD2 matches 11 bases. This CDR3 contains 15 residues. Germline trimming cut 4 bases from V and 5 bases from J; bases unmatched to any gene: 4. Germline CDR1 reads SGHAT; CDR2 reads FQNNGV. CDR3 DNA sequence: TGTGCCAGCAGCTACTTTAGCGGGAGGGACAATGAGCAGTTCTTC. Translating it yields CASSYFSGRDNEQFF.

This clonotype was seen repeatedly, ten times or more. The V gene is TRBV11-1, the J gene TRBJ1-2; D gene uncertain. The germline gives CDR1 SGHAT, CDR2 FQDESV (reference sequence). The CDR3 is 13 amino acids. Trimming pared 1 base from V and 3 bases from J, leaving 6 bases between. The CDR3 DNA reads TGTGCCAGCAGCTTAGAGATCGACTATGGCTACACCTTC. This gives the protein CASSLEIDYGYTF.

Many counts were recorded for this clonotype. The rearrangement links TRBV28 to TRBJ2-2; D is uncertain. CDR1 is MDHEN, CDR2 SYDVKM, per germline. The CDR3 totals 14 residues. Trimming pared 7 bases from V and 0 bases from J, leaving 9 bases between. CDR3 DNA sequence: TGTGCCAGCATGTTGGCTTCGAACACCGGGGAGCTGTTTTTT. Translated: CASMLASNTGELFF.